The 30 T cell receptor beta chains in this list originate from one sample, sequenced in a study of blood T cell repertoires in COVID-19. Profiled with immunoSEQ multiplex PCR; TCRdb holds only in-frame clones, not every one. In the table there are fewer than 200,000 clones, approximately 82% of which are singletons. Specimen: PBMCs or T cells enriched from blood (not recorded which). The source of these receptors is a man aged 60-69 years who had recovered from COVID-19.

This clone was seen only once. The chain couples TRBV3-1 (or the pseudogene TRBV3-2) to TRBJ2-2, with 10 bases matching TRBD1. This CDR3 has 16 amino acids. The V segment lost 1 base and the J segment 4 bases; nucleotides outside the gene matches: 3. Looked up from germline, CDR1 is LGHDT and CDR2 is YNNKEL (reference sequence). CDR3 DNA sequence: TGTGCCAGCAGCCAAGTGGACAGGGGGACCACCGGGGAGCTGTTTTTT. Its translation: CASSQVDRGTTGELFF.

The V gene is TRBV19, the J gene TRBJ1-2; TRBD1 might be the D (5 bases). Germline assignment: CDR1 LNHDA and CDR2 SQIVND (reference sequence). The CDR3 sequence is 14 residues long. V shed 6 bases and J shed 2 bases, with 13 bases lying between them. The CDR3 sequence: CASSNPGRNYGYTF. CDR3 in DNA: TGTGCCAGTAGCAACCCAGGGCGAAACTATGGCTACACCTTC.

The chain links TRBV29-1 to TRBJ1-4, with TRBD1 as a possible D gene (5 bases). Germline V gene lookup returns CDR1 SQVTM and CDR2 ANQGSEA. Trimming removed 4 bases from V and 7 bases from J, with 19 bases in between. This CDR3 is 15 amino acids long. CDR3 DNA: TGCAGCGTTGCCGATGGATGGGGGGGAGGTGAAAAACTGTTTTTT. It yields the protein CSVADGWGGGEKLFF.

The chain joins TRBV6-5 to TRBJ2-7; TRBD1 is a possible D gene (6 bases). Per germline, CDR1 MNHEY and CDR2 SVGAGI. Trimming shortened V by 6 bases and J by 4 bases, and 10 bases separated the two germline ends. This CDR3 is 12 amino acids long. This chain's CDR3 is CASRDRVYEQYF. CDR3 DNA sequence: TGTGCCAGCAGGGACAGAGTTTACGAGCAGTACTTC.

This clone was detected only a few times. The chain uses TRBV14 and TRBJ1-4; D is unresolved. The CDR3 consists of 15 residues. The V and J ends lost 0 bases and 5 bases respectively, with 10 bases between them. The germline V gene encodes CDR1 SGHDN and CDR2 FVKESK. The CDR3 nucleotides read TGTGCCAGCAGCCAAGAGAGTGGAGGGAATGAAAAACTGTTTTTT. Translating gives CASSQESGGNEKLFF.

In DNA form, the CDR3 reads TGTGCCAGCACAGGACATATTAATGAAAAACTGTTTTTT. Translation: CASTGHINEKLFF. This rearrangement joins TRBV28 to TRBJ1-4; TRBD1 is a possible D gene (5 bases). CDR1 is MDHEN and CDR2 is SYDVKM in the germline V gene. Trimming left V 7 bases short and J 4 bases short, with 10 bases between. CDR3 length: 13 amino acids.

The CDR3 DNA is TGTGCCATCAGTACAGGCCCCAATCAGCCCCAGCATTTT. It specifies CAISTGPNQPQHF. J is TRBJ1-5 and V is TRBV10-3, with D perhaps TRBD1 (5 bases). CDR3 size: 13 residues. Trimming removed 5 bases at V and 3 bases at J, with 8 bases between. CDR1 and CDR2 from the germline V gene are ENHRY and SYGVKD.

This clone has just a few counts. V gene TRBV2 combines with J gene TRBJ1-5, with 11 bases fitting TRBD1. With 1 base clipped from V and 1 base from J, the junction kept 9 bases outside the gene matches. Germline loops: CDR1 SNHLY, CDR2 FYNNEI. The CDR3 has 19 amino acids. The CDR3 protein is CASSEGIRTGGRSNQPQHF. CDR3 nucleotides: TGTGCCAGCAGTGAAGGGATTCGGACAGGGGGCAGGAGCAATCAGCCCCAGCATTTT.

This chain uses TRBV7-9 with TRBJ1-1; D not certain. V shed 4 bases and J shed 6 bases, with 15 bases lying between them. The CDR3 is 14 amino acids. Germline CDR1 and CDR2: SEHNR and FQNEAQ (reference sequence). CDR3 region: CASSSYFLGAEAFF. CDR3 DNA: TGTGCCAGCAGCTCCTACTTCCTCGGGGCTGAAGCTTTCTTT.

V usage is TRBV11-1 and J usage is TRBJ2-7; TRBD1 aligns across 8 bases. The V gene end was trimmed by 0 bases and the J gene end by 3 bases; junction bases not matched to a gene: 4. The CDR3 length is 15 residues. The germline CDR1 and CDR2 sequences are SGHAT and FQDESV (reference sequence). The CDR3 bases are TGTGCCAGCAGCTTAGCCGGGACAGGTCGCTACGAGCAGTACTTC. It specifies CASSLAGTGRYEQYF.

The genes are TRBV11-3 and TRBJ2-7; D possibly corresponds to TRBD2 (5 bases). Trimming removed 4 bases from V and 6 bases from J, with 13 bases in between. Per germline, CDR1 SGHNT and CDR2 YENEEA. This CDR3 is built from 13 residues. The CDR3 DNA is TGTGCCAGCAGCTCCTCAACTAGTTTCGAGCAGTACTTC. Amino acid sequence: CASSSSTSFEQYF.

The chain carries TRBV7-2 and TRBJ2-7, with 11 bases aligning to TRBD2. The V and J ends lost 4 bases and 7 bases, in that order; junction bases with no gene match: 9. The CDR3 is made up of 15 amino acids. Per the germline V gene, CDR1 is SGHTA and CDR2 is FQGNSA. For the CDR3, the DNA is TGTGCCAGCAGCTCAGGACTAGCGGGCATTGGAGAGCAGTACTTC. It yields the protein CASSSGLAGIGEQYF.

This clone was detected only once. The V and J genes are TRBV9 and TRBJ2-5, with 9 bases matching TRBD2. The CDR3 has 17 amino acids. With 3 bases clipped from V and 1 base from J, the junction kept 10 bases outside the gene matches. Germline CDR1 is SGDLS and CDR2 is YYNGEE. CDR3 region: CASSGPGELAGQETQYF. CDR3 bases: TGTGCCAGCAGCGGCCCTGGAGAACTAGCGGGCCAAGAGACCCAGTACTTC.

CDR3: CASSVSFGVHETQYF. In DNA, the CDR3 is TGTGCCAGCAGCGTATCTTTCGGGGTCCACGAGACCCAGTACTTC. J is TRBJ2-5 and V is TRBV9; perhaps TRBD2 as D (5 bases). With 1 base removed from V and 5 bases from J, the gap between germline ends came to 15 bases. CDR3 length equals 15 residues. CDR1 and CDR2 from the germline V gene are SGDLS and YYNGEE.

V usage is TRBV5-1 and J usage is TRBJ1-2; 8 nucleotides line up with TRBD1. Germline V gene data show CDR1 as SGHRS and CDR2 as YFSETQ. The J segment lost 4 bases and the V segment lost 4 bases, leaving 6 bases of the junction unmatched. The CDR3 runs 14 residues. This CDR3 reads CASSPGQGSYGYTF. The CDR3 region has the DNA TGCGCCAGCAGCCCAGGACAGGGCTCCTATGGCTACACCTTC.

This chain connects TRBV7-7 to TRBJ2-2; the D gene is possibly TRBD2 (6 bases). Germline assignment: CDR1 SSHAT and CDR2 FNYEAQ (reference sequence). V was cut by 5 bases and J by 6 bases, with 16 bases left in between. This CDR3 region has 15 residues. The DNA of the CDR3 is TGTGCCAGCAGCCGCGGAGGGGCAGCATCCGGGGAGCTGTTTTTT. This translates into CASSRGGAASGELFF.

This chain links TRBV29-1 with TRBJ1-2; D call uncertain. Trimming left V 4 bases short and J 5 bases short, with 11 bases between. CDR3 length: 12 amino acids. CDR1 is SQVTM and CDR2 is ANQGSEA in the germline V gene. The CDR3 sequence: CSVAQTRYGYTF. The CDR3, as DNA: TGCAGCGTTGCCCAGACACGTTATGGCTACACCTTC.

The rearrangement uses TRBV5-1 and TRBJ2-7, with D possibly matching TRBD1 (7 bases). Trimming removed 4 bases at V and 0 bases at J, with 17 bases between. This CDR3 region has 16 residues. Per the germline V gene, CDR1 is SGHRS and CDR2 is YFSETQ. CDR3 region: CASSPWRDSYSYEQYF. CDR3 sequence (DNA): TGCGCCAGCAGCCCGTGGAGGGACAGTTACTCCTACGAGCAGTACTTC.

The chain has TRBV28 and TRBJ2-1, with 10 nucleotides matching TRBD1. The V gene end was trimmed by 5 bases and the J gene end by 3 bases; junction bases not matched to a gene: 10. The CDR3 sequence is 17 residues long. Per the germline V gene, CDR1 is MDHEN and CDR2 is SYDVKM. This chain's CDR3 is CASSRAGQGKGYNEQFF. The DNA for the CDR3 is TGTGCCAGCAGTCGCGCGGGACAGGGGAAGGGCTACAATGAGCAGTTCTTC.

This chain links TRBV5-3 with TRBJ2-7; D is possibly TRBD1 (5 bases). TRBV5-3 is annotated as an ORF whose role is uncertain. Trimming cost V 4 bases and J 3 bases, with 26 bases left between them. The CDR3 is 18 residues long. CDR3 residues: CARSPGLPPVSRNYEQYF. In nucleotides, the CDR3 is TGTGCCAGAAGCCCAGGGCTACCCCCAGTCTCCCGTAACTACGAGCAGTACTTC.

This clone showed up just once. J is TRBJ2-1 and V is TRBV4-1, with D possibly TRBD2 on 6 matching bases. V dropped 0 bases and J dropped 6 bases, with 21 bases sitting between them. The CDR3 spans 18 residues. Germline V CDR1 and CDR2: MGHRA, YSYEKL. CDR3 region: CASSQDRGGLASVNEQFF. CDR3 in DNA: TGCGCCAGCAGCCAAGATCGTGGAGGGCTGGCGTCCGTCAATGAGCAGTTCTTC.

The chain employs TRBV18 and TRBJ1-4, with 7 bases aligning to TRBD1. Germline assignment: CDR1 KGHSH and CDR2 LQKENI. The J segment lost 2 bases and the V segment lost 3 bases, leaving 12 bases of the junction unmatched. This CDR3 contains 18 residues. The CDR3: CASSPLAGGQTTNEKLFF. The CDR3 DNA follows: TGTGCCAGCTCACCGCTGGCAGGGGGACAGACCACTAATGAAAAACTGTTTTTT.

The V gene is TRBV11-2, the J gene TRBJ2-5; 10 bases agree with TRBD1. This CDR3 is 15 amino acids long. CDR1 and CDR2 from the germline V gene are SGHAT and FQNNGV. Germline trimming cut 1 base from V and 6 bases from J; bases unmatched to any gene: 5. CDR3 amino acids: CASSLGGQGRKTQYF. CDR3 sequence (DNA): TGTGCCAGCAGCTTAGGGGGACAGGGGCGAAAGACCCAGTACTTC.

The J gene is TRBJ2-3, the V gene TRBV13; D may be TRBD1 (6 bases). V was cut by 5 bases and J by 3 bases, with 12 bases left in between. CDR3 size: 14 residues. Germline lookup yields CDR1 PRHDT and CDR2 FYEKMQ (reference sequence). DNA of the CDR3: TGTGCCAGCAGCCATTACAGGGATACAGATACGCAGTATTTT. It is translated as CASSHYRDTDTQYF.

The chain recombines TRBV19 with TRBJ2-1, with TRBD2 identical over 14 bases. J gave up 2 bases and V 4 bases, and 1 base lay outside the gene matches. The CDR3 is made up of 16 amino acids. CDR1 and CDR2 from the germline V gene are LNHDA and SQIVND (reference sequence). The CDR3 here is CASSRTSGGPYNEQFF. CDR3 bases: TGTGCCAGTAGTAGGACTAGCGGGGGGCCCTACAATGAGCAGTTCTTC.

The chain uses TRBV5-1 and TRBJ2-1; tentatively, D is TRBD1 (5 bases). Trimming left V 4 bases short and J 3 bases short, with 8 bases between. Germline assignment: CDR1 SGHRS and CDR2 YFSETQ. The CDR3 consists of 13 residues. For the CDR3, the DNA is TGCGCCAGCAGCAACACAGGCTACAATGAGCAGTTCTTC. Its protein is CASSNTGYNEQFF.

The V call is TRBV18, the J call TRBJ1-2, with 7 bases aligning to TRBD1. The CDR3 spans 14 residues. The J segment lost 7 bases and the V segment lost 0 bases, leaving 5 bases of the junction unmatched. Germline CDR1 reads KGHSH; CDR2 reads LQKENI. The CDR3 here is CASSPPGQEGGYTF. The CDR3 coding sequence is TGTGCCAGCTCACCACCCGGACAGGAGGGTGGCTACACCTTC.

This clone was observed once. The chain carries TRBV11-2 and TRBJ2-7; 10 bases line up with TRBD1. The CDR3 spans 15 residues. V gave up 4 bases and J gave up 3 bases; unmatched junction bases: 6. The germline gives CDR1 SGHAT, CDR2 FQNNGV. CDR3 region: CASSSLRDRGYEQYF. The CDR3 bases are TGTGCCAGCAGCTCGCTCCGGGACAGGGGCTACGAGCAGTACTTC.

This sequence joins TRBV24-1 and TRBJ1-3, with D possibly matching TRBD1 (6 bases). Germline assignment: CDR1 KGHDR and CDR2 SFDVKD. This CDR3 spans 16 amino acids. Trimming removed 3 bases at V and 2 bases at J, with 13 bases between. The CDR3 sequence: CATSDPSDSPGNTIYF. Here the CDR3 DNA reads TGTGCCACCAGTGATCCCTCGGACAGCCCTGGAAACACCATATATTTT.

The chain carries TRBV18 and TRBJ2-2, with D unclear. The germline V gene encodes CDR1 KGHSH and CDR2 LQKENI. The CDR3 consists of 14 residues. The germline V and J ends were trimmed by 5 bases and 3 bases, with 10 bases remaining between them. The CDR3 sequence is CASSLLIDTGELFF. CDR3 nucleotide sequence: TGTGCCAGCTCATTACTGATAGACACCGGGGAGCTGTTTTTT.